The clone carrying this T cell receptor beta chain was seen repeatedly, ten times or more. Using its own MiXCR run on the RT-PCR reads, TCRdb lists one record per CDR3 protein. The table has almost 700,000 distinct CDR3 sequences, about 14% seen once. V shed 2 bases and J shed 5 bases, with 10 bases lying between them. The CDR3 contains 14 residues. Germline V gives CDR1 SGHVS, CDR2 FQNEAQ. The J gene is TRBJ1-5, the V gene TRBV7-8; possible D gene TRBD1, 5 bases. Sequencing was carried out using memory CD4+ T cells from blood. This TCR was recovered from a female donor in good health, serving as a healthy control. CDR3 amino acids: CASSLRPGDQPQHF. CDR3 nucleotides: TGTGCCAGCAGCTTAAGGCCGGGGGATCAGCCCCAGCATTTT.